This T cell receptor (beta chain) was profiled in a study of Graves' ophthalmopathy and Graves' hyperthyroidism. Broader study findings: Most clonotypes expanded in thyroid above 0.001 frequency were present in blood too.

There are many counts of this clonotype. The antigen is undetermined. Someone took the PBMCs out of around 10 ml of fresh peripheral blood. Investigators amplified TCR beta CDR3 regions from RNA transcripts. Scientists carried out first-round RT-PCR using HTBI primers and then a second-round multiplex PCR. TCRdb reprocessed the multiplex PCR reads with MiXCR, giving one entry per CDR3 protein. In the table there are about 400,000 distinct CDR3 sequences, over 15% of which are singletons. The TCR comes from a woman in her late teens or twenties with stable Graves' hyperthyroidism. The sample taken for sequencing was peripheral blood.

DNA for the CDR3: TGTGCCAGCGACGAGGGACGGATGAACACTGAAGCTTTCTTT. This encodes CASDEGRMNTEAFF. The V gene is TRBV6-1, the J gene TRBJ1-1, with TRBD1 as a possible D gene (5 bases). Trimming took 8 bases from V and 0 from J, leaving 13 bases between them. The CDR3 totals 14 residues. Germline-derived CDR1 and CDR2 are MNHNS and SASEGT.